This passage covers 23 T cell receptor beta chains from one sample sequenced in a study of T cell responses to AZD1222 COVID-19 vaccine. The data were produced by immunoSEQ multiplex PCR, yet TCRdb's version contains in-frame clones alone and is incomplete. Of under 110,000 clones in the sample, approximately 84% were seen once. Here the sequenced sample was peripheral blood, taken on day 0 of AZD1222 vaccination. Source of these receptors: an adult in good health.

This chain links TRBV24-1 with TRBJ2-7, with 7 bases lining up with TRBD1. CDR3 length equals 14 residues. The V gene's germline CDR1 is KGHDR and CDR2 SFDVKD. Trimming cost V 5 bases and J 5 bases; bases outside gene matches: 8. The CDR3 DNA follows: TGTGCCACCAGTGCGACAGGGAATGTCCACGAGCAGTACTTC. It codes for CATSATGNVHEQYF.

V and J are TRBV30 and TRBJ2-3, with TRBD2 matching 7 bases. The junction had 8 bases not matched to a gene; V was cut back by 5 bases and J by 0 bases. Germline V gene sequence: CDR1 GTSNPN, CDR2 SVGIG (reference sequence). This CDR3 contains 15 residues. The CDR3 region has the DNA TGTGCCTGGCAGCGGGGCCCCTCTAGCACAGATACGCAGTATTTT. Its translation is CAWQRGPSSTDTQYF.

The rearrangement joins TRBV27 to TRBJ2-5; 9 bases fit TRBD2. The CDR3 totals 15 residues. CDR1 and CDR2 (germline): MNHEY, SMNVEV (reference sequence). The V and J ends lost 5 bases and 7 bases, in that order; junction bases with no gene match: 11. The CDR3 reads CASSPVLAGVGTQYF. The DNA of the CDR3 is TGTGCCAGCAGTCCGGTTTTAGCGGGGGTAGGGACCCAGTACTTC.

This clone was counted once. The V call is TRBV15, the J call TRBJ2-7, with D perhaps matching TRBD1 or TRBD2 (7 bases each). Germline V lookup: CDR1 LNHNV, CDR2 YYDKDF (reference sequence). The V end lost 4 bases, the J end lost 3 bases, and 13 bases lay between the germline ends. This CDR3 has 14 amino acids. The CDR3 coding sequence is TGTGCCACCAGCACCCAGGGGGGGCGCTACGAGCAGTACTTC. This codes for CATSTQGGRYEQYF.

The genes are TRBV9 and TRBJ2-2; perhaps TRBD2 as D (6 bases). The CDR3 runs 15 residues. Germline CDR1 SGDLS, CDR2 YYNGEE. Deletions cut 3 bases from V and 7 bases from J, with 16 bases between. CDR3 sequence (DNA): TGTGCCAGCAGCGCCGGAGGGCCGGTCGGCGGGGAGCTGTTTTTT. Amino acid sequence: CASSAGGPVGGELFF.

This chain links TRBV5-4 with TRBJ2-2; 14 positions match TRBD2. This CDR3 has 18 residues. Germline V gene data show CDR1 as SGHNT and CDR2 as YYREEE (reference sequence). The junction had 13 bases not matched to a gene; V was cut back by 4 bases and J by 8 bases. CDR3 nucleotides: TGTGCCAGCAGCGCCGGACTAGCGGGAGGCCCCGGGACGGGGGAGCTGTTTTTT. Translated, it gives CASSAGLAGGPGTGELFF. The whole variable domain, filled in from reference TRBV5-4 and TRBJ2-2, reads ETGVTQSPTHLIKTRGQQVTLRCSSQSGHNTVSWYQQALGQGPQFIFQYYREEENGRGNFPPRFSGLQFPNYSSELNVNALELDDSALYLCASSAGLAGGPGTGELFFGEGSRLTVL.

CDR3 region: CASSSQGDTEAFF. DNA for the CDR3: TGTGCCAGCAGCTCCCAGGGAGACACTGAAGCTTTCTTT. The rearrangement links TRBV11-2 to TRBJ1-1; D is possibly TRBD1 (5 bases). The CDR3 has 13 amino acids. Trimming pared 4 bases from V and 3 bases from J, leaving 9 bases between. The V gene's germline CDR1 is SGHAT and CDR2 FQNNGV.

Only a few counts were recorded for this clone. This chain uses TRBV6-5 with TRBJ2-7, with TRBD1 identical over 8 bases. J lost 4 bases, V lost 0 bases, and 5 bases had no gene match. CDR1 and CDR2 (germline): MNHEY, SVGAGI. The CDR3 runs 15 residues. The CDR3 reads CASSYSGDRLYEQYF. The CDR3 DNA sequence: TGTGCCAGCAGTTACTCAGGGGACAGGTTATACGAGCAGTACTTC.

This chain links TRBV28 with TRBJ2-7; 9 bases are a match to TRBD1. Germline assignment: CDR1 MDHEN and CDR2 SYDVKM. With V trimmed by 4 bases and J by 3 bases, 7 bases remained unmatched. The CDR3 length is 15 residues. Here the CDR3 reads CASSSGQGIHYEQYF. The CDR3 DNA sequence: TGTGCCAGCAGTTCAGGACAGGGGATACACTACGAGCAGTACTTC.

The V call is TRBV7-9, the J call TRBJ2-1; D gene unclear. The V gene lost 3 bases and the J gene lost 0 bases, with 9 bases spanning the gap. This CDR3 spans 15 amino acids. Germline loops: CDR1 SEHNR, CDR2 FQNEAQ (reference sequence). The CDR3 coding sequence is TGTGCCAGCAGCTTTACGGCCTTCTCCTACAATGAGCAGTTCTTC. It encodes CASSFTAFSYNEQFF. The complete variable domain, with remaining parts taken from reference TRBV7-9 and TRBJ2-1, reads DTGVSQNPRHKITKRGQNVTFRCDPISEHNRLYWYRQTLGQGPEFLTYFQNEAQLEKSRLLSDRFSAERPKGSFSTLEIQRTEQGDSAMYLCASSFTAFSYNEQFFGPGTRLTVL.

V gene TRBV5-1 combines with J gene TRBJ1-6; no definite D call. The germline CDR1 and CDR2 sequences are SGHRS and YFSETQ. V lost 0 bases and J lost 5, with 9 bases in between. The CDR3 has 15 residues. CDR3 region: CASSLGGENNSPLHF. CDR3 DNA: TGCGCCAGCAGCTTGGGTGGAGAAAATAATTCACCCCTCCACTTT. The full variable domain, in which reference TRBV5-1 and TRBJ1-6 provide the parts outside the CDR3, is KAGVTQTPRYLIKTRGQQVTLSCSPISGHRSVSWYQQTPGQGLQFLFEYFSETQRNKGNFPGRFSGRQFSNSRSEMNVSTLELGDSALYLCASSLGGENNSPLHFGNGTRLTVT.

Comment on this clone: Other nucleotide sequences from this sample produce the same CDR3. The chain couples TRBV9 to TRBJ2-5, with unresolved D. This CDR3 has 13 residues. Trimming removed 0 bases from V and 4 bases from J, with 7 bases in between. CDR1 is SGDLS and CDR2 is YYNGEE in the germline V gene. The CDR3, as DNA: TGTGCCAGCAGCGTAGTTCCGGGAGAGACCCAGTACTTC. It specifies CASSVVPGETQYF. The complete variable domain, with remaining parts taken from reference TRBV9 and TRBJ2-5, reads DSGVTQTPKHLITATGQRVTLRCSPRSGDLSVYWYQQSLDQGLQFLIQYYNGEERAKGNILERFSAQQFPDLHSELNLSSLELGDSALYFCASSVVPGETQYFGPGTRLLVL.

This chain connects TRBV21-1 to TRBJ2-1; the table's D call TRBD2 went unverified against the DNA. TRBV21-1 has pseudogene status. The CDR3 sequence is 19 residues long. As DNA, the CDR3 is TGTGCCAGCAGCAAGAGGCGGACTAGCGGACACCACTCCTACAATGAGCAGTTCTTC. This sequence encodes CASSKRRTSGHHSYNEQFF.

The chain joins TRBV5-1 to TRBJ1-1; TRBD1 agrees at 8 bases. With 4 bases clipped from V and 11 bases from J, the junction kept 16 bases outside the gene matches. This CDR3 comprises 15 residues. The germline V gene has CDR1 SGHRS and CDR2 YFSETQ. The CDR3 nucleotides read TGCGCCAGCAGCGTACGACCGGGACAGGAGCCGGAGGCTTTCTTT. Amino acid sequence: CASSVRPGQEPEAFF.

V and J are TRBV27 and TRBJ2-7; D unresolved. The germline V gene encodes CDR1 MNHEY and CDR2 SMNVEV (reference sequence). The ends were cut back, 9 bases at V and 5 bases at J, with 17 bases in the middle. The length of the CDR3 is 13 residues. CDR3 nucleotide sequence: TGTGCCAGTGGGTCCGGTCCCGGCCACGAGCAGTACTTC. Translated: CASGSGPGHEQYF.

V and J are TRBV4-1 and TRBJ1-5, with D hard to call. The CDR3 has 14 amino acids. Per the germline V gene, CDR1 is MGHRA and CDR2 is YSYEKL. With 1 base removed from V and 7 bases from J, the gap between germline ends came to 11 bases. This chain's CDR3 is CASSQVAVYQPQHF. CDR3 coding DNA: TGCGCCAGCAGCCAAGTGGCCGTATACCAGCCCCAGCATTTT.

This chain uses TRBV5-6 with TRBJ1-3; possible D gene TRBD1, 5 bases. V was clipped by 3 bases and J by 2 bases, with 21 bases between them. This CDR3 contains 18 residues. Looked up from germline, CDR1 is SGHDT and CDR2 is YYEEEE. The CDR3 spells CASSSTAVRVLAGNTIYF. The DNA for the CDR3 is TGTGCCAGCAGCTCCACCGCGGTCAGGGTCTTAGCTGGAAACACCATATATTTT.

This clone was detected only once. This chain joins TRBV5-1 and TRBJ2-1, with D possibly TRBD1 on 6 matching bases. CDR3 length equals 15 residues. CDR1 and CDR2 (germline): SGHRS, YFSETQ. V shed 4 bases and J shed 4 bases, with 15 bases lying between them. The CDR3 DNA follows: TGCGCCAGCAGCCCAGGGGACATATCTTACAATGAGCAGTTCTTC. Its protein is CASSPGDISYNEQFF.

The rearrangement joins TRBV9 to TRBJ2-2; D may be TRBD1 or TRBD2 (5 bases each). Between the trimmed V and J ends, which lost 0 bases and 8 bases, there was a span of 20 bases. The V gene's germline CDR1 is SGDLS and CDR2 YYNGEE. This CDR3 region has 17 residues. Here the CDR3 reads CASSVGIGTIPTGELFF. CDR3 nucleotides: TGTGCCAGCAGCGTAGGGATCGGGACCATACCCACGGGGGAGCTGTTTTTT. Variable domain in full (rest from reference TRBV9 and TRBJ2-2): DSGVTQTPKHLITATGQRVTLRCSPRSGDLSVYWYQQSLDQGLQFLIQYYNGEERAKGNILERFSAQQFPDLHSELNLSSLELGDSALYFCASSVGIGTIPTGELFFGEGSRLTVL.

This clone appeared a few times. The chain joins TRBV27 to TRBJ1-4; D may be TRBD1 (5 bases). Trimming pared 8 bases from V and 10 bases from J, leaving 17 bases between. CDR3 length equals 13 residues. Germline CDR1 MNHEY, CDR2 SMNVEV (reference sequence). The CDR3 nucleotides read TGTGCCAGCTCAGGGACCCACGTTGGAAAACTGTTTTTT. As protein: CASSGTHVGKLFF.

V usage is TRBV23-1 and J usage is TRBJ2-3; a weak D match, TRBD2 (5 bases). TRBV23-1 is identified as an open reading frame with a role that is uncertain. This CDR3 contains 17 residues. V was trimmed by 6 bases and J by 2 bases, leaving 21 bases between them. The CDR3 here is CASRPRERGVSTDTQYF. Written as DNA, the CDR3 is TGCGCCAGCAGACCCCGTGAACGGGGAGTATCCACAGATACGCAGTATTTT.

This clone appeared once. The chain is built from TRBV28 and TRBJ1-5, with TRBD1 as a possible D gene (5 bases). CDR3 size: 12 residues. V was trimmed by 5 bases and J by 7 bases, leaving 9 bases between them. Per germline, CDR1 MDHEN and CDR2 SYDVKM. Here the CDR3 reads CASSPGGQPQHF. CDR3 DNA sequence: TGTGCCAGCAGTCCGGGGGGGCAGCCCCAGCATTTT.

The V call is TRBV11-2, the J call TRBJ1-6; TRBD1 matches at 9 bases. With V trimmed by 4 bases and J by 10 bases, 8 bases remained unmatched. The CDR3 spans 15 residues. The V gene's germline CDR1 is SGHAT and CDR2 FQNNGV. The CDR3 sequence is CASSSPGQGKSPLHF. The CDR3 coding sequence is TGTGCCAGCAGCTCACCGGGACAGGGAAAATCACCCCTCCACTTT. The variable domain in full, completed from reference TRBV11-2 and TRBJ1-6, reads EAGVAQSPRYKIIEKRQSVAFWCNPISGHATLYWYQQILGQGPKLLIQFQNNGVVDDSQLPKDRFSAERLKGVDSTLKIQPAKLEDSAVYLCASSSPGQGKSPLHFGNGTRLTVT.